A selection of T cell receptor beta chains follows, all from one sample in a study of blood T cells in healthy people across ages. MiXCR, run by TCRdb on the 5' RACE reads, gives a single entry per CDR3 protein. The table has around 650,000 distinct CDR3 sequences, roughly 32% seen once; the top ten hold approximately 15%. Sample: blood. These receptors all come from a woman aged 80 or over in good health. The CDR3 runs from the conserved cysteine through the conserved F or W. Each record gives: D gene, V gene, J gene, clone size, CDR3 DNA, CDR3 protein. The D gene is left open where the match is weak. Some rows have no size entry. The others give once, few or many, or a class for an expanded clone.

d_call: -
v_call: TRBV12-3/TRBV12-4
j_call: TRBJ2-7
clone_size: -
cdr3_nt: TGTGCCAGCAGAAAGACAGGGACTCCCTACGAGCAGTACTTC
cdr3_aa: CASRKTGTPYEQYF

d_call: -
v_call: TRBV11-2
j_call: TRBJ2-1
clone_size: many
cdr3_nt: TGTGCCAGCAGCCCTTCGCCCTCTGGGCAGTTCTTC
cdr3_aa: CASSPSPSGQFF

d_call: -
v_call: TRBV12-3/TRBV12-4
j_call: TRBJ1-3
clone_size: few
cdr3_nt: TGTGCCAGCACGCATGCCCGTCCCTCTGGAAACACCATATATTTT
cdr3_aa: CASTHARPSGNTIYF

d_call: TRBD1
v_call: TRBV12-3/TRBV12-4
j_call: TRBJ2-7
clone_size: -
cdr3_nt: TGTGCCAGCAGTTTAGGTGAACAGGGGGGTAGCTACGAGCAGTACTTC
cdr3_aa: CASSLGEQGGSYEQYF

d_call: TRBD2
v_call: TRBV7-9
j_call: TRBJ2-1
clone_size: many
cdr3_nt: TGTGCCAGCAGCTTAGCGATAGCGGGGGCCTACAATGAGCAGTTCTTC
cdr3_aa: CASSLAIAGAYNEQFF

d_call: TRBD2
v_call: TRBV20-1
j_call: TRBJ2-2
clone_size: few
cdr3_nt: TGCAGTGCTAGACGGCGGACTAGCGGGGCCGGGGAGCTGTTTTTT
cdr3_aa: CSARRRTSGAGELFF

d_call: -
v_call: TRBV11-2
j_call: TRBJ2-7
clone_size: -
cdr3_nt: TGTGCCAGCACCCCTGGGGGGGCCTCCTACAATGAGCAGTACTTC
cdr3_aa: CASTPGGASYNEQYF

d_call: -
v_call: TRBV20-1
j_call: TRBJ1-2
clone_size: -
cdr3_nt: TGCAGTGCTACCCGTCAGTGTGGAGGCTACACCTTC
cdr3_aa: CSATRQCGGYTF

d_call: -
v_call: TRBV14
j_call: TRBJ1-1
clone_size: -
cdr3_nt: TGTGCCAGCAGCCAAGCACAGGGAGGGAACACTGAAGCTTTCTTT
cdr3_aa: CASSQAQGGNTEAFF

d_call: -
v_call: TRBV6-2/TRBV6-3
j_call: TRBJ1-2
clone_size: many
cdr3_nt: TGTGCCAGCAGCGAAAATAACTATGGCTACACCTTC
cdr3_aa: CASSENNYGYTF

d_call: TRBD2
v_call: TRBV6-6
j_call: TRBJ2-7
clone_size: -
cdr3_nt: TGTGCCAGCAGCCCGACTAGCGGGGTCTACGAGCAGTACTTC
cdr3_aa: CASSPTSGVYEQYF

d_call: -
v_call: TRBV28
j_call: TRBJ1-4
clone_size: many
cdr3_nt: TGTGCCAGCAGTTTAGGAGGGGGAGGCGAAAAACTGTTTTTT
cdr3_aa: CASSLGGGGEKLFF

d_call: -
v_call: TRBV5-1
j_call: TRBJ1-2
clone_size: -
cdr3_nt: TGCGCCAGCAGCTTGGAAGGGGGGCGCTCCTATGGCTACACCTTC
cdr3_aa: CASSLEGGRSYGYTF

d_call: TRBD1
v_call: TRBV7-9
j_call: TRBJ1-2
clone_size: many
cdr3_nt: TGTGCCAGCAACCTAGGGGTTGGACAGGGGAACTATGGCTACACCTTC
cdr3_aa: CASNLGVGQGNYGYTF

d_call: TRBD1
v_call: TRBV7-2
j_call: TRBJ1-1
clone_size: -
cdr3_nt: TGTGCCAGCAGCGTCCGCCAGGGGGCAGGTGAAGCTTTCTTT
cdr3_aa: CASSVRQGAGEAFF

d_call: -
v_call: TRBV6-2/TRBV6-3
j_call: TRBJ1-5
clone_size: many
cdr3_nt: TGTGCCAGCAGTTTTTCGGGGGGAGGCGTGAGAGGTAGCAATCAGCCCCAGCATTTT
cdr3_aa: CASSFSGGGVRGSNQPQHF

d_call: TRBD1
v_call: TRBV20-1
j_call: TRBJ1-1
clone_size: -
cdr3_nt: TGCAGTGCCGGACAGGGAATCAAGGCTTTCTTT
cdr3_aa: CSAGQGIKAFF

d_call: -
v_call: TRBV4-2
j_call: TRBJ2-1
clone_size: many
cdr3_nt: TGTGCCAGCAGCCAAGAATTGGTACGGGGGGCCTTCAACAATGAGCAGTTCTTC
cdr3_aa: CASSQELVRGAFNNEQFF

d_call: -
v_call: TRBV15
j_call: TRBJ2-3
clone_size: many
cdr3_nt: TGTGCCACCAGCAGACAGGGAACAGATACGCAGTATTTT
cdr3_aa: CATSRQGTDTQYF

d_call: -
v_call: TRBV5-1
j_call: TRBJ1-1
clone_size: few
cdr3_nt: TGCGCCAGCAGCCGGAACCAGGGGACATCTGAAGCTTTCTTT
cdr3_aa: CASSRNQGTSEAFF

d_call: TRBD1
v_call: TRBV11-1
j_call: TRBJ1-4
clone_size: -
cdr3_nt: TGTGCCAGCAGGCCCGGGACAGGGGACACAGCGGAAAAACTGTTTTTT
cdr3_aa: CASRPGTGDTAEKLFF

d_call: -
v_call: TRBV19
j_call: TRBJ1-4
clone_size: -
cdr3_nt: TGTGCCAGTAGCCCTACCGGTCCCAGTGAAAAACTGTGTTTT
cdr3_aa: CASSPTGPSEKLCF

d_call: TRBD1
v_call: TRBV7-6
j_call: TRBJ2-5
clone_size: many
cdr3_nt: TGTGCCAGCAGCGCACAACAGGGGGCGGGGGAGACCCAGTACTTC
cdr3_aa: CASSAQQGAGETQYF

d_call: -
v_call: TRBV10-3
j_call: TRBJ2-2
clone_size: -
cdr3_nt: TGTGCCATCAGGGTCAGGGACACGAACACCGGGGAGCTGTTTTTT
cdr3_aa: CAIRVRDTNTGELFF

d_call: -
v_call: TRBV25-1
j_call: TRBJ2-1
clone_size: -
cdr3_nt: TGTGCCAGCAGTGGGTCCCACCAACTAGGCTCTAGGTACAATGAGCAGTTCTTC
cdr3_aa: CASSGSHQLGSRYNEQFF

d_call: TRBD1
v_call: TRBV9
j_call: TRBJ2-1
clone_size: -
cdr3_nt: TGTGCCAGCAGCGTGACCCGGGACAGTGTGAAGTTCTTC
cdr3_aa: CASSVTRDSVKFF

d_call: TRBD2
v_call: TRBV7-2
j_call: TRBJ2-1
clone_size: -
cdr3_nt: TGTGCCAGCAGCCCCACTAGCGGGAGGGGAGGTAGTGAGCAGTTCTTC
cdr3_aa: CASSPTSGRGGSEQFF

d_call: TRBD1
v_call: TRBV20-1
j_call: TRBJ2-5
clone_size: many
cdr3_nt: TGCAGTGCTAGAGCTGAGAAACAGGGGGGCGAGACCCAGTACTTC
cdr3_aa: CSARAEKQGGETQYF

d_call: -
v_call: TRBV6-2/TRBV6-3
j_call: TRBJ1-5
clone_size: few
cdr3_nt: TGTGCCAGCAGTTACTCGATGGGGGGGCTTGGCAATCAGCCCCAGCATTTT
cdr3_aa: CASSYSMGGLGNQPQHF